This T cell receptor beta chain was retrieved from a study of blood T cell repertoires in COVID-19. Clones were read by immunoSEQ multiplex PCR, and TCRdb kept only the in-frame ones, dropping some. This repertoire shows around 250,000 clones, around nine tenths found once; its top ten account for about 4%. From germline, CDR1 is LNHDA and CDR2 SQIVND (reference sequence). CDR3 length: 17 residues. V shed 0 bases and J 0 bases; nucleotides not matched to a gene: 4. The source of this sequence is a woman under 40 who had recovered from COVID-19. Material: PBMCs or T cells enriched from blood (not recorded which). J is TRBJ1-1 and V is TRBV19; TRBD1 matches 10 bases. CDR3: CASSIDRDRGLNTEAFF. In DNA, the CDR3 is TGTGCCAGTAGTATAGATCGGGACAGGGGATTGAACACTGAAGCTTTCTTT.